Sequencing of this T cell receptor (beta chain) was carried out in a study of neurological immune-mediated disorders. Germline V lookup: CDR1 GTSNPN, CDR2 SVGIG (reference sequence). V lost 7 bases and J lost 0, with 21 bases in between. CDR3 length: 16 residues. This clonotype has a count of ten or more. Each CDR3 protein gets one entry after TCRdb re-called the 5' RACE reads with MiXCR. This sample has approximately 30,000 distinct CDR3 sequences, with over 12% found just once. Material for sequencing was PBMCs. The source is a man between 70 and 80 years old in good health. This chain uses TRBV30 with TRBJ1-2; D is ambiguous. This CDR3 reads CAFTYLEHFPNYGYTF. The CDR3 DNA reads as TGTGCCTTCACCTATCTGGAGCATTTCCCTAACTATGGCTACACCTTC. Full variable domain (missing parts from reference TRBV30 and TRBJ1-2): SQTIHQWPATLVQPVGSPLSLECTVEGTSNPNLYWYRQAAGRGLQLLFYSVGIGQISSEVPQNLSASRPQDRQFILSSKKLLLSDSGFYLCAFTYLEHFPNYGYTFGSGTRLTVV.